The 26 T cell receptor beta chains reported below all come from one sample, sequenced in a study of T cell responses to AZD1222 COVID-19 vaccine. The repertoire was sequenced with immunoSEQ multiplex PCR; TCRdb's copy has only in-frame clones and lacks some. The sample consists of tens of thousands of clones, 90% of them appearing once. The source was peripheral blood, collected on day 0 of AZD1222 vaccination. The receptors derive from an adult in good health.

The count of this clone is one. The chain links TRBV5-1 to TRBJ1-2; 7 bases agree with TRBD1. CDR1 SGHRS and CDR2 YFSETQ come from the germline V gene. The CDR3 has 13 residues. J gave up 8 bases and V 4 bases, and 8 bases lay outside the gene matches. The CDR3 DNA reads TGCGCCAGCAGCCCTGAAGGGGGCCAGGGCTACACCTTC. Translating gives CASSPEGGQGYTF.

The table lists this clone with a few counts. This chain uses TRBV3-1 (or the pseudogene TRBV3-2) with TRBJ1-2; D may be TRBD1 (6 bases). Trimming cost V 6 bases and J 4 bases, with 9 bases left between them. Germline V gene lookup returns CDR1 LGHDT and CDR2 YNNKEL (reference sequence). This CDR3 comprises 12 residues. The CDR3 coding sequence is TGTGCCAGCAGGGGACACCTCTATGGCTACACCTTC. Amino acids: CASRGHLYGYTF.

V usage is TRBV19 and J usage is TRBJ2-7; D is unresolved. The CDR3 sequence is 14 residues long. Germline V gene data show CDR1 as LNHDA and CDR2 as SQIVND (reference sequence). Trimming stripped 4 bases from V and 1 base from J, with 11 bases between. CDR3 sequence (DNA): TGTGCCAGTAGTACCCCGTCGGAGTCCTACGAGCAGTACTTC. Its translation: CASSTPSESYEQYF. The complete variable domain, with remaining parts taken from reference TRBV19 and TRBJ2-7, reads DGGITQSPKYLFRKEGQNVTLSCEQNLNHDAMYWYRQDPGQGLRLIYYSQIVNDFQKGDIAEGYSVSREKKESFPLTVTSAQKNPTAFYLCASSTPSESYEQYFGPGTRLTVT.

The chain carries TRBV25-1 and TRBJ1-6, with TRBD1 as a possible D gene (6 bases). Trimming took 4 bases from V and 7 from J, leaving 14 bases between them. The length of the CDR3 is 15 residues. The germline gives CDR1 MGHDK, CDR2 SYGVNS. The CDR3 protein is CASSAMGAQNSPLHF. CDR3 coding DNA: TGTGCCAGCAGTGCCATGGGGGCCCAGAATTCACCCCTCCACTTT.

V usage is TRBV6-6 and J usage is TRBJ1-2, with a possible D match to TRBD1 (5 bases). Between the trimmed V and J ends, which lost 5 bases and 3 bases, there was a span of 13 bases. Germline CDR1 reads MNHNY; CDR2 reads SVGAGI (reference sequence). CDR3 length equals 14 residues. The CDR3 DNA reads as TGTGCCAGCAGTAGTCTTCGGGGCGACTATGGCTACACCTTC. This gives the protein CASSSLRGDYGYTF.

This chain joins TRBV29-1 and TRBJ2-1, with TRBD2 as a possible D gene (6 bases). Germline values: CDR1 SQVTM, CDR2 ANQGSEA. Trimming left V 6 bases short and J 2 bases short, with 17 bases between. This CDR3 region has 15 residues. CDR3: CSVPRGGGPYNEQFF. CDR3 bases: TGCAGCGTGCCTCGGGGAGGTGGACCCTACAATGAGCAGTTCTTC.

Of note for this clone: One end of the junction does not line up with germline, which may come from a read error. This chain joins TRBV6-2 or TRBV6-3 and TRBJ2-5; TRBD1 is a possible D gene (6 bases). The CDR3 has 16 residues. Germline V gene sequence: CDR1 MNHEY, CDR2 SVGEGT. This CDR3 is CASSHSRDTAEETQYF. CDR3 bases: TGTGCCAGCAGTCACTCCCGGGACACGGCCGAAGAGACCCAGTACTTC.

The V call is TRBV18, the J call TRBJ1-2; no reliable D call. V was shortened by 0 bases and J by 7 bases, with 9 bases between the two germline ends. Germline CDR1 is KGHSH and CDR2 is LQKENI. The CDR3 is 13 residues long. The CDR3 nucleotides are TGTGCCAGCTCACCACCAGTCGCCCGTGGCTACACCTTC. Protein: CASSPPVARGYTF.

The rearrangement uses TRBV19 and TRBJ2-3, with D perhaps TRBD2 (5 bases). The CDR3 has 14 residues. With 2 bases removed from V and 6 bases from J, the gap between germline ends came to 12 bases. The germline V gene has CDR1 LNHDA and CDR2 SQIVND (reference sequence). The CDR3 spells CASSISPGVDTQYF. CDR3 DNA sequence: TGTGCCAGTAGTATAAGCCCCGGGGTGGATACGCAGTATTTT.

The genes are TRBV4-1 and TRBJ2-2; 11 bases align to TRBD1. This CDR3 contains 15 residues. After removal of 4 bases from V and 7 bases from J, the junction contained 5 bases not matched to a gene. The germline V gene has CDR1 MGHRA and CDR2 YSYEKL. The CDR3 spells CASSPDRGLGGELFF. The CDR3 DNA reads TGCGCCAGCAGCCCGGACAGGGGGCTCGGCGGGGAGCTGTTTTTT.

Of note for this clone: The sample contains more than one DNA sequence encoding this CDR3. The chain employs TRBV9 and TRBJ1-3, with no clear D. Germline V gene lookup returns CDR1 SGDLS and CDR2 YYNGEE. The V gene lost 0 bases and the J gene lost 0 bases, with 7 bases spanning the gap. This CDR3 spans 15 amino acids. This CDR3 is CASSVAGSSGNTIYF. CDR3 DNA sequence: TGTGCCAGCAGCGTAGCGGGCAGCTCTGGAAACACCATATATTTT.

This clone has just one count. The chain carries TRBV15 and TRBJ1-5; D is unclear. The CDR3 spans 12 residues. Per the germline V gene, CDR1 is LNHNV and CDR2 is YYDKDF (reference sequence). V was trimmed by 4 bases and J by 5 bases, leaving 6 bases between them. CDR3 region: CATSISYQPQHF. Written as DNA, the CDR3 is TGTGCCACCAGCATCAGTTATCAGCCCCAGCATTTT.

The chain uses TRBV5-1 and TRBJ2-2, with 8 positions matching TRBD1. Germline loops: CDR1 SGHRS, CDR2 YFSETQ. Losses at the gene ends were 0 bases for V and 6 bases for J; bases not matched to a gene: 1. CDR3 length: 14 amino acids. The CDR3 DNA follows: TGCGCCAGCAGCTTGGGGACAGGGTCCGGGGAGCTGTTTTTT. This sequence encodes CASSLGTGSGELFF.

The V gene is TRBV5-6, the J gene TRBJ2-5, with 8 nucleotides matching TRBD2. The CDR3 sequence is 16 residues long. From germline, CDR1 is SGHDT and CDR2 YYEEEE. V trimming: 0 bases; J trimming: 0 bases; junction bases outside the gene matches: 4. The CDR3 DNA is TGTGCCAGCAGCTTGGTCCAGCGGGGGTACCAAGAGACCCAGTACTTC. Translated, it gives CASSLVQRGYQETQYF.

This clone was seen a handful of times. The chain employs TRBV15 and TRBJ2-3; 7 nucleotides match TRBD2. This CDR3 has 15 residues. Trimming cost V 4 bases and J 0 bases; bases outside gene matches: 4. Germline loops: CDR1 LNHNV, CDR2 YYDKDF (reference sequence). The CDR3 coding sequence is TGTGCCACCAGCAAGCGGGGAGGGAGCACAGATACGCAGTATTTT. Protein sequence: CATSKRGGSTDTQYF.

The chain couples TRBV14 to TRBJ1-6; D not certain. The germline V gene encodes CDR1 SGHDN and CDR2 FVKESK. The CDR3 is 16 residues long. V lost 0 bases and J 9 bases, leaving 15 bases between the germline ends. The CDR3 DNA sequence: TGTGCCAGCAGCCAAGACCCTGCCGGGTCCGGTTCACCCCTCCACTTT. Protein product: CASSQDPAGSGSPLHF.

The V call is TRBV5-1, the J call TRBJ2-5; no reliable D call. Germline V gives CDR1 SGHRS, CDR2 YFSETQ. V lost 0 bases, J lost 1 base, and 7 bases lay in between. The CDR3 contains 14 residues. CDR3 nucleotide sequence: TGCGCCAGCAGCTTGGCTAGTCTCCAAGAGACCCAGTACTTC. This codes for CASSLASLQETQYF.

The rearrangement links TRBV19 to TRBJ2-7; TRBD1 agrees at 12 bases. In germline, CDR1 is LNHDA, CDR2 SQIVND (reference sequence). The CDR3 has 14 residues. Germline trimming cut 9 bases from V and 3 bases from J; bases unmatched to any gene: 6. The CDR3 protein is CASGGTGGSYEQYF. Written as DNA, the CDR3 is TGTGCCAGCGGGGGGACAGGGGGCAGCTACGAGCAGTACTTC.

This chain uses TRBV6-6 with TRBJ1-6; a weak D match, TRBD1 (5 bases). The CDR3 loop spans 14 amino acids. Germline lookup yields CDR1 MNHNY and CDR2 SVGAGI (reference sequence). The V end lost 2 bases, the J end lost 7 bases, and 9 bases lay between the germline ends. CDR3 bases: TGTGCCAGCAGTTACCGAGGGGAAAATTCACCCCTCCACTTT. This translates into CASSYRGENSPLHF.

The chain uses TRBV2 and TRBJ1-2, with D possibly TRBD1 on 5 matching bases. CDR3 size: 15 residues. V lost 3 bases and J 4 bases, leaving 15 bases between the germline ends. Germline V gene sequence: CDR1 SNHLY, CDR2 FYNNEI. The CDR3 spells CASSEVGRVAYGYTF. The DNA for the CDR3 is TGTGCCAGCAGTGAGGTGGGCAGGGTAGCCTATGGCTACACCTTC.

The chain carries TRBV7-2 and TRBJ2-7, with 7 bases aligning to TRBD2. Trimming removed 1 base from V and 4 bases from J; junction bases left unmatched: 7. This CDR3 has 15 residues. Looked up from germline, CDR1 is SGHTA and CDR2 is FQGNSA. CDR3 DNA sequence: TGTGCCAGCAGCTTAGGGCTAGCGGCTCTTTACGAGCAGTACTTC. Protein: CASSLGLAALYEQYF.

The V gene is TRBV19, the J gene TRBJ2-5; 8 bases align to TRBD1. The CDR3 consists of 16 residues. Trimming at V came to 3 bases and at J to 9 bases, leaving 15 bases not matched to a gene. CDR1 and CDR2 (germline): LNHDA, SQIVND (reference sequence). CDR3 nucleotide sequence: TGTGCCAGTAGTATTGTTCAGGGGGCCGGCGGAGGGGCCCAGTACTTC. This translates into CASSIVQGAGGGAQYF.

The CDR3 is CASSFTENTEAFF. For the CDR3, the DNA is TGTGCCAGCAGTTTTACAGAAAACACTGAAGCTTTCTTT. The chain combines TRBV6-6 with TRBJ1-1; D uncertain. Looked up from germline, CDR1 is MNHNY and CDR2 is SVGAGI (reference sequence). This CDR3 comprises 13 residues. Trimming cost V 4 bases and J 2 bases, with 8 bases left between them.

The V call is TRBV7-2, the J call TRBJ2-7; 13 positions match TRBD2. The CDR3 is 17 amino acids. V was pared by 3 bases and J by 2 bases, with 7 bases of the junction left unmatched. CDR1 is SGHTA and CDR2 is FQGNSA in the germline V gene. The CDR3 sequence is CASSFRAGTSGAYEQYF. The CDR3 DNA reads TGTGCCAGCAGCTTCAGAGCCGGGACTAGCGGGGCCTACGAGCAGTACTTC.

The CDR3 loop is CASSLPRDSGYGYTF. For the CDR3, the DNA is TGTGCCAGTAGTCTCCCCAGGGACAGCGGATATGGCTACACCTTC. The chain combines TRBV19 with TRBJ1-2; 7 positions match TRBD1. V was clipped by 5 bases and J by 5 bases; unmatched bases: 11. Germline CDR1 and CDR2: LNHDA and SQIVND (reference sequence). The CDR3 is 15 amino acids.

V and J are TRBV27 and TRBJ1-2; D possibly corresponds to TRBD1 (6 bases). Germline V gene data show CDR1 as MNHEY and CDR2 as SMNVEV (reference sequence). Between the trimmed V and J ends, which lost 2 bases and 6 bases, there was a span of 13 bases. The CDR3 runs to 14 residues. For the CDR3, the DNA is TGTGCCAGCAGTTTACGGGGGCTCCTGGATGGCTACACCTTC. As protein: CASSLRGLLDGYTF.